This T cell receptor beta chain was retrieved from a study of regulatory T cells in long-lasting Graves disease. CDR3-region Arm-PCR and iRepertoire HTBI primers produced the TCR beta libraries. TCRdb fed the multiplex PCR reads into MiXCR, producing one record per CDR3 protein. The data contain about 470,000 distinct CDR3 sequences, 14% to 15% of them seen just once; the ten biggest clones take up approximately 16%. Time point defined: newly diagnosed GD, antithyroid drugs for less than 3 months. Construction of the TCR library relied on RNA isolated from PBMCs. This clonotype was detected only once. Its matching antigen is unknown. The study, taken as a whole, reports: When disease was persistent, TRBV28, TRBJ1-2 and TRBJ2-5 were the favored segments.

Germline lookup yields CDR1 SGHVS and CDR2 FQNEAQ. The CDR3 is 16 residues long. V was trimmed by 1 base and J by 4 bases, leaving 15 bases between them. These same data were also listed under a study on T cells in Graves' hyperthyroidism and ophthalmopathy. From that paper: An initial round of RT-PCR targeting the TCR CDR3 relied on the HTBI primer set. Most thyroid clonotypes expanded above 0.001 were also detected in blood.

The material sequenced was peripheral blood mononuclear cells (PBMCs), taken at new diagnosis, from a patient treated with antithyroid drugs. The receptor was isolated from a woman younger than 45 with Graves disease. The rearrangement uses TRBV7-8 and TRBJ2-3; TRBD1 might be the D (6 bases). The CDR3 protein is CASSLVGGRAPDTQYF. For the CDR3, the DNA is TGTGCCAGCAGCTTAGTTGGGGGCAGGGCCCCAGATACGCAGTATTTT.